The entry below gives a single TCR beta chain sequence along with its context. Its antigen is undetermined. The sample belongs to a study of identical twins. It was template switching that added a universal primer site, and there were unique molecular identifiers on the cDNA. TCRdb recomputed calls from the 5' RACE reads with MiXCR, one row per CDR3 protein. The sample has around 470,000 distinct CDR3 sequences; about 14% are singletons. Study-wide results and limits: Excess sharing between twins was weaker in beta out-of-frame sequences. The study drew conclusions from cross-sectional statistical analysis, not from following the same donors. The abundant beta clonotypes from cord blood had fewer insertions, and memory repertoires had none of this.

The CDR3 runs 15 residues. With V trimmed by 4 bases and J by 3 bases, 6 bases remained unmatched. Looked up from germline, CDR1 is MNHEY and CDR2 is SVGAGI. This sample also appeared in a second study, on yellow fever vaccine responses in identical twins.

This chain joins TRBV6-5 and TRBJ1-1; 9 bases fit TRBD1. Sequenced sample: CD4+ T cells sorted from blood. This receptor was obtained from a woman aged 18-35 years in good health. CDR3 bases: TGTGCCAGCAGTTTGTACCGGGACAGGGACACTGAAGCTTTCTTT. Translation: CASSLYRDRDTEAFF.